This is a list of T cell receptor beta chains from one sample in a study of T-cell memory formation after mild COVID-19. TCRdb fed the 5' RACE reads into MiXCR, producing one record per CDR3 protein. There are 240,000 or so distinct CDR3 sequences in the sample; 9.4% occur only once, and around a fifth lies in the top ten. What was sequenced was PBMCs or a T cell subset sorted from them (not recorded which). The receptor source for this set is a man aged 18 to 30 who had mild COVID-19 (a few samples of this study predate the infection). Cell type and time point are not known. Each CDR3 is given with its conserved first and last residue. Fields, in order: V gene, J gene, D gene, clone size, CDR3 protein. D genes are given only for firm matches. A clone size is listed for some rows: how often the clone was seen (once, few, many), or a class if it is expanded.

TRBV3-1	TRBJ1-3	TRBD1	many	CASSRDSSGNTIYF
TRBV4-3	TRBJ1-5	.	few	CASSQDTQGQQPQHF
TRBV28	TRBJ1-5	TRBD1	few	CASGEQGRNQPQHF
TRBV27	TRBJ2-1	TRBD2	many	CASSLTSGGASRSEQFF
TRBV5-1	TRBJ2-5	.	.	CASSLFPDRGETQYF
TRBV7-9	TRBJ2-3	.	few	CASWSRLTTDTQYF
TRBV6-2/TRBV6-3	TRBJ2-7	.	.	CASSPQETYEQYF
TRBV4-3	TRBJ1-1	TRBD1	few	CASSQAKGAVEAFF
TRBV5-5	TRBJ2-3	.	.	CASSLPSDTQYF
TRBV2	TRBJ2-1	TRBD2	.	CASSGLAGDNEQFF
TRBV5-4	TRBJ2-3	.	.	CASSLAGKAGSTDTQYF
TRBV6-5	TRBJ1-2	.	few	CASRRDGNYGYTF
TRBV18	TRBJ1-6	.	many	CASSPHPPENSPLHF
TRBV5-1	TRBJ2-7	.	many	CASSLAVGGSSYEQYF
TRBV21-1	TRBJ2-7	.	.	CAPKGQGAEQYF
TRBV6-6	TRBJ1-5	.	.	CASSPGPPQHF
TRBV4-3	TRBJ1-2	.	few	CASSQGLGTSRIYGYTF
TRBV6-5	TRBJ1-6	TRBD1	few	CASSWGQGARSPLHF
TRBV5-1	TRBJ1-3	.	.	CASRLDRSGNTIYF
TRBV20-1	TRBJ1-4	.	.	CSARDQDSIWGKLFF
TRBV10-3	TRBJ2-1	.	few	CATHARALNEQFF
TRBV14	TRBJ2-6	TRBD2	few	CASSRLMTSGTSGANVLTF
TRBV24-1	TRBJ1-5	.	.	CATSGGAIQHF
TRBV5-4	TRBJ2-1	.	.	CASSWGVEQFF
TRBV12-3/TRBV12-4	TRBJ2-7	.	many	CASSPGDRDSYEQYF
TRBV5-1	TRBJ2-5	TRBD1	few	CASSRRQGDQETQYF
TRBV24-1	TRBJ1-5	.	.	CATSDYRTDQPQHF
TRBV7-2	TRBJ2-7	TRBD2	.	CASHRTGLAGDEQYF
TRBV7-2	TRBJ2-5	.	few	CASSFGDRQETQYF
TRBV5-1	TRBJ1-1	.	few	CASSLRGLYTEAFF
TRBV15	TRBJ2-7	TRBD1	many	CATSRTGQSYEQYF
TRBV12-3/TRBV12-4	TRBJ1-1	.	many	CASSLRTGNTEAFF
TRBV5-6	TRBJ2-1	.	many	CASSHLRVNEQFF
TRBV14	TRBJ2-6	.	few	CASSQDRYGNTISGANVLTF
TRBV6-5	TRBJ1-1	.	.	CASSYTGNTEAFF
TRBV7-3	TRBJ2-1	.	few	CASSPHTGRTSSYNEQFF
TRBV20-1	TRBJ2-7	.	.	CSARAWGAYEQYF
TRBV6-5	TRBJ1-2	TRBD1	few	CASSWTGGSGYTF
TRBV7-2	TRBJ1-4	.	.	CASSLVAREKLFF
TRBV2	TRBJ1-1	.	.	CASKWDLTEAFF
TRBV7-9	TRBJ1-5	TRBD1	.	CASSLGTGGDQPQHF
TRBV10-3	TRBJ1-1	TRBD1	.	CAISGQGQTEAFF
TRBV5-1	TRBJ2-5	.	many	CASSLAGGPGETQYF
TRBV7-2	TRBJ2-3	TRBD2	few	CASSAPGGGRTDTQYF
TRBV9	TRBJ1-4	TRBD1	few	CASSRQGAVYEKLFF